The 3 T cell receptor beta chains below were found in one sample sequenced in a study of regulatory T cells in long-lasting Graves disease. Libraries of TCR beta came from iRepertoire HTBI primers plus Arm-PCR of CDR3 regions. TCRdb called the multiplex PCR reads again in MiXCR, with one record for every CDR3 protein. The data show 350,000 to 450,000 distinct CDR3 sequences, about a fifth seen once. Specified time point: persistent/refractory GD, antithyroid drugs over 5 years with positive TRAb. Extracted PBMC RNA gave rise to the TCR library. This specimen was peripheral blood mononuclear cells (PBMCs), taken when the disease was refractory, from a patient treated with antithyroid drugs. These receptors all come from a female donor with Graves disease.

In regard to this clonotype: Being one base from a much bigger clone, this may be a read error. This chain links TRBV12-3 or TRBV12-4 with TRBJ1-5, with D unclear. The CDR3 runs 14 residues. With 4 bases removed from V and 6 bases from J, the gap between germline ends came to 13 bases. This chain's CDR3 is CASSSGGYGQPQHF. CDR3 nucleotides: TGTGCCAGCAGTTCAGGAGGGTATGGTCAGCCCCAGCATTTT.

CDR3 residues: CASSQDREGGPRAHEQYF. The CDR3 DNA is TGTGCCAGCAGCCAAGATCGGGAAGGGGGACCCCGCGCCCACGAGCAGTACTTC. V is TRBV14 and J is TRBJ2-7, with D perhaps TRBD1 (6 bases). V dropped 0 bases and J dropped 5 bases, with 23 bases sitting between them. The V gene's germline CDR1 is SGHDN and CDR2 FVKESK. This CDR3 has 18 residues.

V and J are TRBV19 and TRBJ2-7; D might be TRBD2 (5 bases). The CDR3 consists of 16 residues. Trimming left V 3 bases short and J 2 bases short, with 17 bases between. In germline, CDR1 is LNHDA, CDR2 SQIVND (reference sequence). The CDR3 spells CASSIGFGGHPYEQYF. In nucleotides, the CDR3 is TGTGCCAGTAGTATTGGATTCGGCGGGCATCCCTACGAGCAGTACTTC.